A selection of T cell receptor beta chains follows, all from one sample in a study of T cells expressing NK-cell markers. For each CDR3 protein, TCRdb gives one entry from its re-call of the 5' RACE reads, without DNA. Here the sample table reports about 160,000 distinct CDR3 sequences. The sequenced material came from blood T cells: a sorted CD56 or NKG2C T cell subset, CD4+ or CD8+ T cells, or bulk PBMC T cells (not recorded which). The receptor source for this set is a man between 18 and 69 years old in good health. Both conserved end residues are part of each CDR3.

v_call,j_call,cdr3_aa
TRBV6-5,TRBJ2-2,CASSYPDAGGPGELFF
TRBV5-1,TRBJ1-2,CASSLGSSYYGYTF
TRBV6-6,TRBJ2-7,CASSYLPVYEQYF
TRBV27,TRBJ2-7,CASSLGVGNEQYF
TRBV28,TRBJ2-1,CASSLRIMRLPYNEQFF
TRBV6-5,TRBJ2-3,CASSYFWPDTSTDTQYF
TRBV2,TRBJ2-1,CASSPANEQFF
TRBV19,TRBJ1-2,CASSSTTGLGYTF
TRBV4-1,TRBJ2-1,CASSQESGGANEQFF
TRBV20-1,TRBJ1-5,CSAPRTGAEGNQPQHF
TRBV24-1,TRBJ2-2,CATSDPLGQFPATGELFF
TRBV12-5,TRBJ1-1,CASGLVQVQGIGTEAFF
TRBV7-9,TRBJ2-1,CASSPTDRANEQFF
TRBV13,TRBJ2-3,CASSPNSDTQYF
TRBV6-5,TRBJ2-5,CATTGYQETQYF
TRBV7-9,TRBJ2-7,CASSSTSGRTHSYEQYF
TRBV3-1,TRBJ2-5,CASSYAGGHQETQYF
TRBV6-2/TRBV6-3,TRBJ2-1,CASSYLGTGGAEQFF
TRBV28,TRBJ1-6,CASRSLEDRGIPLHF
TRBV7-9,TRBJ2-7,CASSDGQTFGEQYF
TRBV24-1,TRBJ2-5,CATSDGTSGGDQETQYF
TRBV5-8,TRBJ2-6,CASSLAGQSSGANVLTF
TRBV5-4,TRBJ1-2,CASSLAQAGTPNYGYTF
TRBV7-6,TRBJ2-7,CASSLEGYGQLGAYEQYF
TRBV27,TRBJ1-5,CASSFGDSRAQHF
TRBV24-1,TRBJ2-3,CATSDPTWTGLYGDTQYF
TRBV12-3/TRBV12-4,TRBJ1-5,CASSHLDGYNQPQHF
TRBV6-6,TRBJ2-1,CASSNSGNNEQFF
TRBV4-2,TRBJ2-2,CASSQWEGGAGELFF
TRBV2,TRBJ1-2,CASSATRGGGYGYTF
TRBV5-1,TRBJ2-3,CASSTGQVTDTQYF
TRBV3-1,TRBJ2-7,CASSPRQGNEQYF
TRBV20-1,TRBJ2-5,CSARALSGTSGGGQETQYF
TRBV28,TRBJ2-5,CASSFKFRGGPGETQYF
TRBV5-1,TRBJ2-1,CASSLGQDGGEQFF
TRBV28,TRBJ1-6,CASRTRGGPNSPLHF
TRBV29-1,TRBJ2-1,CSVLGLAGALNEQFF
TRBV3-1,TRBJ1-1,CASSQSITYTEAFF
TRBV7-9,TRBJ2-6,CASHERGGGANVLTF
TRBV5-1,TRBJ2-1,CASSLAGPAEFF
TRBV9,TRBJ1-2,CASSANRGRRGVNYGYTF
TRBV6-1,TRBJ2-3,CASTHSGGATDTQYF
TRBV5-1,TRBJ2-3,CASQIGYSTDTQYF
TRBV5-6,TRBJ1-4,CASSSRDRVDQLEKLFF
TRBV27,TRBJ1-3,CASSLFRGFTGNTIYF
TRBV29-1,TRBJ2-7,CSVEVRGQGDSYEQYF
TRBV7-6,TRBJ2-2,CASSLGGGQYTGELFF
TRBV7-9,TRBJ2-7,CASSLERTLYEQYF